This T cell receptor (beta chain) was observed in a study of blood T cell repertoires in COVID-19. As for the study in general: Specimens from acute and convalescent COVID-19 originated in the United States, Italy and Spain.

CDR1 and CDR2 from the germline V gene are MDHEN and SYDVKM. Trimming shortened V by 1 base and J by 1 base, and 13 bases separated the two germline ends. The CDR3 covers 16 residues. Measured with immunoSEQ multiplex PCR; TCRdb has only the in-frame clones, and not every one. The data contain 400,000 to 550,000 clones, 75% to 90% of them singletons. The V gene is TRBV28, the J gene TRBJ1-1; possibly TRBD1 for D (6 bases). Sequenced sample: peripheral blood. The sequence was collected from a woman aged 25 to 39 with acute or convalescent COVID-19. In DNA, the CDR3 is TGTGCCAGCAGTTTATCGCCAGGGGCTCAGAACACTGAAGCTTTCTTT. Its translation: CASSLSPGAQNTEAFF.